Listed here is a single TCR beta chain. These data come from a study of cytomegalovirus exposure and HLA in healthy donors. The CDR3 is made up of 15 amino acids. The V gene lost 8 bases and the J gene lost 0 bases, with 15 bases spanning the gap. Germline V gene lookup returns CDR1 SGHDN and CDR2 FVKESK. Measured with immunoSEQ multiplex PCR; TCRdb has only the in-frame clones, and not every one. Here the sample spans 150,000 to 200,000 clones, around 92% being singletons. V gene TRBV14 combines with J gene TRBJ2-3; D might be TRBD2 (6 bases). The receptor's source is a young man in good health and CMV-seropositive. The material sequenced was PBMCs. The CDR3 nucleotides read TGTGCCAGCGCCAATAGCGGATATAGCACAGATACGCAGTATTTT. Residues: CASANSGYSTDTQYF.